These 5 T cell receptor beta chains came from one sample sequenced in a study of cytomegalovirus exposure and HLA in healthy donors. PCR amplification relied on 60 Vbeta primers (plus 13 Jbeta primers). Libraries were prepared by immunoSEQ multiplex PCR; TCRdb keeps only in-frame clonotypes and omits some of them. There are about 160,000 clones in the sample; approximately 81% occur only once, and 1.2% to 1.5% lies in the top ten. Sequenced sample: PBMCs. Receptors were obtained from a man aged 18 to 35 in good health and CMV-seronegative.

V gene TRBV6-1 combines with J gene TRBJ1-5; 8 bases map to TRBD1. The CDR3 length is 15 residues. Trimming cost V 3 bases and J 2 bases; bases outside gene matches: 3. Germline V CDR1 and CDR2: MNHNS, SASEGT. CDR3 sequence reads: CASSEETGGNQPQHF. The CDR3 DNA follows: TGTGCCAGCAGTGAGGAGACAGGGGGCAATCAGCCCCAGCATTTT.

This CDR3 is CASRASGVEKLFF. The CDR3 DNA follows: TGTGCCAGCCGGGCGTCGGGGGTAGAAAAACTGTTTTTT. The rearrangement links TRBV6-1 to TRBJ1-4, with D tentatively TRBD1 (5 bases). With 8 bases removed from V and 8 bases from J, the gap between germline ends came to 15 bases. Germline lookup yields CDR1 MNHNS and CDR2 SASEGT. This CDR3 comprises 13 residues.

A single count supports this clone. CDR3 nucleotide sequence: TGTGCCAGCAGTTTAGCGGCCGGGGGGTGGGATGGCTACACCTTC. Protein: CASSLAAGGWDGYTF. The chain uses TRBV28 and TRBJ1-2, with D possibly being TRBD1 (5 bases). Germline-derived CDR1 and CDR2 are MDHEN and SYDVKM. Trimming took off 2 bases at V and 6 bases at J, with 16 bases between the two ends. CDR3 length: 15 amino acids.

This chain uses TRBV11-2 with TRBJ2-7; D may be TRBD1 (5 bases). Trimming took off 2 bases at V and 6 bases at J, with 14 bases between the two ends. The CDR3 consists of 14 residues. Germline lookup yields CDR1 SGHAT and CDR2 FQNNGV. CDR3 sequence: CASSLQGWGSEQYF. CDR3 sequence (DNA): TGTGCCAGCAGCTTACAGGGTTGGGGTAGCGAGCAGTACTTC.

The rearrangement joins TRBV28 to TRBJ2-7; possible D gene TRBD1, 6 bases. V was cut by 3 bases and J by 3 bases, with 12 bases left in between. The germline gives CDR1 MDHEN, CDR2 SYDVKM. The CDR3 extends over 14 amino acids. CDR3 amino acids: CASSFGQGRYEQYF. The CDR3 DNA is TGTGCCAGCAGTTTTGGCCAGGGGCGCTACGAGCAGTACTTC.